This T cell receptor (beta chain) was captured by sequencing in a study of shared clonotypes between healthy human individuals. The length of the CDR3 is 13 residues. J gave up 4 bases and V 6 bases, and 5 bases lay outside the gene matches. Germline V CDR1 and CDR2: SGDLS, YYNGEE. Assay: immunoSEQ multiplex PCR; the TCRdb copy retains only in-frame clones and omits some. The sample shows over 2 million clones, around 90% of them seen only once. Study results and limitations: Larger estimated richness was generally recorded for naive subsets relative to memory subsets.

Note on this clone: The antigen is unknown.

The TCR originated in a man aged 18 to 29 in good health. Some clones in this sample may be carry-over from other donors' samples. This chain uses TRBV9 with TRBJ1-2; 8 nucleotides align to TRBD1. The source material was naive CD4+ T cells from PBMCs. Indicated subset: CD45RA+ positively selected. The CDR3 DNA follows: TGTGCCAGCACCGCAACAGGGGGCTATGGCTACACCTTC. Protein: CASTATGGYGYTF.